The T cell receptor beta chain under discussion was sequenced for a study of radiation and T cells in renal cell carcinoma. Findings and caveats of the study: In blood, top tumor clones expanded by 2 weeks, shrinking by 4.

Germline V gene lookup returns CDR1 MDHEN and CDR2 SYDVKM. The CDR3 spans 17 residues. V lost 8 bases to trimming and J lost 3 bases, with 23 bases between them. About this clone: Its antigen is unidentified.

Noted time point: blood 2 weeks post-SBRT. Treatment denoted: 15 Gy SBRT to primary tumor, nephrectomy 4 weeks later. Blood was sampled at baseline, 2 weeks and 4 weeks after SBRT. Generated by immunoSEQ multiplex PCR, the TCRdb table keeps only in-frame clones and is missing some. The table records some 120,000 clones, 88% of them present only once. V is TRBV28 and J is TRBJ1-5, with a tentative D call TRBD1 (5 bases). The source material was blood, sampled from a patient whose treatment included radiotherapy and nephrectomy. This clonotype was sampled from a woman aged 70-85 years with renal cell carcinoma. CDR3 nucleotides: TGTGCCAGCTGTACCTTCCCCCGGGGACTGCTCAATCAGCCCCAGCATTTT. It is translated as CASCTFPRGLLNQPQHF.